A single sample gave rise to the 11 T cell receptor beta chains below, sequenced in a study of identical twins. MiXCR, applied by TCRdb to the 5' RACE reads, yields one record per CDR3 protein. The repertoire has 150,000 or so distinct CDR3 sequences, 3% to 4.5% of them found once; the top ten carry 7.5% to 8.5%. Sequenced sample: memory T cells sorted from blood. Receptor source: a man between 18 and 29 years old in good health.

This clonotype came up many times. This rearrangement joins TRBV10-3 to TRBJ2-7; 7 bases agree with TRBD2. Germline-derived CDR1 and CDR2 are ENHRY and SYGVKD. Losses at the gene ends were 3 bases for V and 5 bases for J; bases not matched to a gene: 7. The CDR3 is 14 residues long. This CDR3 is CAISESGTHNEQYV. In DNA form, the CDR3 reads TGTGCCATCAGTGAAAGCGGGACCCACAACGAGCAGTACGTC.

Concerning this clonotype itself: A read error may be the cause here, since a much bigger clone is one base away. The chain employs TRBV4-1 and TRBJ2-7; D uncertain. CDR3 length: 12 residues. The V end lost 0 bases, the J end lost 6 bases, and 6 bases lay between the germline ends. Germline values: CDR1 MGHRA, CDR2 YSYEKL. In DNA form, the CDR3 reads TGCGCCAGCAGCCAAGATGCGTTCGAGCAGTACTTC. It translates to CASSQDAFEQYF.

For this clonotype: A much bigger clone sits one base away, suggesting this may be a read error. The CDR3 spells CASSEQGAGRNQPQHF. CDR3 nucleotides: TGTGCCAGCAGTGAACAAGGGGCAGGACGAAATCAGCCCCAGCATTTT. This chain links TRBV6-1 with TRBJ1-5; a possible D gene is TRBD1 (5 bases). From germline, CDR1 is MNHNS and CDR2 SASEGT. The V gene lost 2 bases and the J gene lost 4 bases, with 15 bases spanning the gap. This CDR3 has 16 residues.

This clonotype was counted at least ten times. The chain recombines TRBV20-1 with TRBJ2-5; no reliable D call. V dropped 6 bases and J dropped 4 bases, with 9 bases sitting between them. Germline CDR1 reads DFQATT; CDR2 reads SNEGSKA (reference sequence). The CDR3 has 11 residues. The CDR3 sequence is CSAIDVETQYF. The CDR3 coding sequence is TGCAGTGCGATAGATGTAGAGACCCAGTACTTC.

This clonotype was observed at least ten times. The chain has TRBV24-1 and TRBJ2-3; D remains ambiguous. The V gene's germline CDR1 is KGHDR and CDR2 SFDVKD. The CDR3 has 16 residues. Trimming removed 3 bases from V and 2 bases from J, with 14 bases in between. CDR3 sequence (DNA): TGTGCCACCAGTGATGTCGGACGCAGCTACACAGATACGCAGTATTTT. As protein: CATSDVGRSYTDTQYF.

This clonotype was detected many times. The V and J genes are TRBV7-7 and TRBJ2-1, with D perhaps TRBD2 (6 bases). The length of the CDR3 is 15 residues. Trimming removed 5 bases from V and 8 bases from J, with 19 bases in between. Germline assignment: CDR1 SSHAT and CDR2 FNYEAQ (reference sequence). The CDR3 is CASSPIAEPSDEQFF. The CDR3 nucleotides read TGTGCCAGCAGCCCAATAGCGGAGCCCAGCGATGAGCAGTTCTTC. The complete variable domain, with remaining parts taken from reference TRBV7-7 and TRBJ2-1, reads GAGVSQSPRYKVTKRGQDVTLRCDPISSHATLYWYQQALGQGPEFLTYFNYEAQPDKSGLPSDRFSAERPEGSISTLTIQRTEQRDSAMYRCASSPIAEPSDEQFFGPGTRLTVL.

In this sample, this clonotype turned up many times. V gene TRBV5-1 combines with J gene TRBJ1-1; D is possibly TRBD1 (5 bases). CDR1 SGHRS and CDR2 YFSETQ come from the germline V gene. The V and J ends lost 4 bases and 7 bases respectively, with 17 bases between them. This CDR3 region has 14 residues. The CDR3 sequence: CASSRGLTVYEAFF. The CDR3 DNA reads TGCGCCAGCAGCCGGGGACTGACTGTCTATGAAGCTTTCTTT.

Ten or more counts support this clonotype. CDR3 sequence: CASSLVPGAQSPLHF. The CDR3 DNA sequence: TGTGCCAGCAGCTTAGTGCCAGGGGCTCAATCACCCCTCCACTTT. This chain connects TRBV7-2 to TRBJ1-6; D possibly corresponds to TRBD1 (6 bases). Germline CDR1 reads SGHTA; CDR2 reads FQGNSA. The V gene lost 1 base and the J gene lost 10 bases, with 14 bases spanning the gap. CDR3 length: 15 residues.

This clonotype was detected ten times or more. CDR3 sequence: CASQRTPYEQYF. The CDR3, as DNA: TGTGCCAGCCAGCGGACACCCTACGAGCAGTACTTC. The J gene is TRBJ2-7, the V gene TRBV6-5, with D perhaps being TRBD1 or TRBD2 (5 bases each). Trimming pared 8 bases from V and 2 bases from J, leaving 10 bases between. This CDR3 contains 12 residues. From germline, CDR1 is MNHEY and CDR2 SVGAGI.

There are many counts of this clonotype. The chain employs TRBV5-6 and TRBJ2-7; 7 bases are a match to TRBD1. Germline values: CDR1 SGHDT, CDR2 YYEEEE. The CDR3 has 12 residues. After removal of 3 bases from V and 9 bases from J, the junction contained 6 bases not matched to a gene. The CDR3 loop reads CASSSGTEGQYF. CDR3 DNA sequence: TGTGCCAGCAGCTCCGGGACAGAAGGGCAGTACTTC.

Only one count was recorded for this clonotype. A much larger clone lies a single base off, so this may be a read error. The conserved phenylalanine or tryptophan normally closing the CDR3 is absent here, so this likely arose from a read error. J is TRBJ2-3 and V is TRBV27; 8 bases align to TRBD2. There are 21 residues in the CDR3. J was trimmed by 1 base and V by 0 bases; bases with no gene match: 18. Germline lookup yields CDR1 MNHEY and CDR2 SMNVEV (reference sequence). The CDR3 DNA sequence: TGTGCCAGCAGTTTATCCGCCGGCCGGGGGGGCAGGGTCCGGGGCACAGATACGCAGTATTGT. As protein: CASSLSAGRGGRVRGTDTQYC.